The clone carrying this T cell receptor beta chain appeared a few times. Its antigen is not identified. This sample is drawn from a study of CD8 T cells in ankylosing spondylitis. TCRdb reprocessed the 5' RACE reads with MiXCR, giving one entry per CDR3 protein. Of some 130,000 distinct CDR3 sequences detected, about 7% appear once; the ten largest clones hold under 15%. Findings and limits, study-wide: Among TCR beta sequences, a motif of under 10 highly homologous variants appeared characteristic of ankylosing spondylitis blood. Earlier reports found some motif variants in synovial fluid and blood in reactive arthritis. There was reportedly significant enrichment of clones that were disease-linked in matched ankylosing spondylitis synovial fluid. With a CD8+ phenotype, disease-linked clones were relatively rare in peripheral blood.

Sequencing was done on a sample of blood, either unsorted or a sorted T cell fraction (not recorded which). The receptor was derived from a female donor with ankylosing spondylitis or in good health (not recorded which).

The CDR3 is CASSPPDRTYNEQFF. The DNA for the CDR3 is TGTGCCAGCAGTCCCCCGGACAGGACCTACAATGAGCAGTTCTTC. The gene calls are TRBV28 and TRBJ2-1, with 7 bases that match TRBD1. From germline, CDR1 is MDHEN and CDR2 SYDVKM. The CDR3 consists of 15 residues. Trimming took 5 bases from V and 2 from J; bases not matched to a gene: 6.